This section outlines one T cell receptor (beta chain) sequence together with its context. Its antigen remains undetermined. No base quality information exists; no much larger clone differs at one position. What this sample's time point label stands for: baseline before first vaccination. The vaccinee samples were drawn from two UK trials, COV001 and COV002, one of which was a single-blind randomized controlled phase 2/3 trial testing AZD1222 (ChAdOx1 nCoV-19) in healthy adults. For TCRbeta chain sequencing, PBMC samples were collected from trial participants at day 0 and at day 28 after the second dose. The CDR3 regions of human TCRbeta chains were subjected to immunosequencing. As for how the authors treated the data: Repertoire TCRs were checked for matches against a reference library of SARS-CoV-2-specific TCRs that had been generated using the MIRA antigen-specificity platform. Breadth was defined as the fraction of unique TCRs that were SARS-CoV-2-associated, and depth was defined as the fraction of total T cells that were SARS-CoV-2-associated. Using the MIRA data, each spike-specific TCR was assigned both to the spike region to which the TCR was reactive and to a CD4 or CD8 class. Log10-transformed breadth and depth values were compared by one-way ANOVA with Sidak's multiple comparisons tests. TCRdb's version of the immuneACCESS table is confined to in-frame rearrangements and falls short of the full clone set. An unresolved V gene accounts for under half of the shortfall where checked; the remainder is of unknown origin. That table supplies the V and J calls and clone size; D and trimming were determined from the DNA. The sample includes some 140,000 clones, with approximately 93% observed a single time. The ten most abundant clones make up more than 2.5% of the sample.

This entry belongs to a study of T cell responses to AZD1222 COVID-19 vaccine (dated by TCRdb to the early 2020s). As for the study more broadly: AZD1222 recipients whose second dose came at about 4 weeks and those whose second dose came at about 12 weeks were combined into one group, since spike-specific TCR depth and breadth did not differ between the two schedules. TCR sequencing was performed for more than 230 trial participants, of whom about 200 were given two doses of AZD1222 and some 26 were given two doses of MenACWY control vaccine. Trial participants were enrolled by age into 18-55, 56-69 and 70-plus year subgroups, with 148, 28 and 57 TCR-sequenced participants respectively.

Here is what the overall study found, with its caveats: The 56-69-year group was small, and its depth increase did not reach significance, likely because of low power. Nearly half of unique spike-specific TCRs reportedly recognized epitopes outside regions mutated in the B.1.351 and B.1.1.7 variants. A significant rise in spike-specific TCR breadth and depth was observed after two AZD1222 doses relative to day 0 and relative to MenACWY recipients. Conclusions about previously exposed vaccinees are limited, since just a handful of AZD1222 recipients were seropositive for SARS-CoV-2 at baseline. CD4 TCRs associated with the vaccine covered the entire spike protein, and the dominant responses were in regions 160-218 and 743-854. Participants were mostly white British, with more females than males. The authors suggested clonal diversity may have been underestimated. Because no day 14 peak-response samples were available, the repertoires could be characterized only after the peak T cell response.

The receptor was isolated from an adult in good health. Sequencing was performed on peripheral blood, taken on day 0 of AZD1222 vaccination.

The DNA is TGTGCCAGCAGTAACTTCAGGGAGTCCGGTGAAAAACTGTTTTTT. It encodes CASSNFRESGEKLFF. The chain employs TRBV16 and TRBJ1-4; the D gene is perhaps TRBD1, on 5 matching bases. Including the terminal cysteine and phenylalanine, the CDR3 comprises 15 residues. Only the CDR3 part of the read is kept: 45 bases, read in frame from the first base. The germline ends are 18 bases apart after V is trimmed by 6 bases and J by 7 bases. The germline V gene yields KGHSY for CDR1 and FQNENV for CDR2.